The 30 T cell receptor beta chains in this list originate from one sample, sequenced in a study of control samples from healthy donors and cancer patients. Some clones are missing from TCRdb's copy, which holds only in-frame ones; the method was immunoSEQ multiplex PCR. The sample lists 200,000 or so clones, over 90% occurring once. The sample comprised blood. The receptors stem from a man between 50 and 59 years old in good health.

The chain carries TRBV7-2 and TRBJ1-4; D unclear. This CDR3 has 15 amino acids. Trimming shortened V by 1 base and J by 10 bases, and 16 bases separated the two germline ends. Germline lookup yields CDR1 SGHTA and CDR2 FQGNSA. In DNA, the CDR3 is TGTGCCAGCAGCTTAGACCCTGGCGGGTCCCGAAAACTGTTTTTT. Amino acids: CASSLDPGGSRKLFF.

Here the CDR3 reads CAIRRDGLASADTQYF. CDR3 bases: TGTGCCATCAGAAGGGACGGACTAGCCTCCGCAGATACGCAGTATTTT. The rearrangement uses TRBV10-3 and TRBJ2-3; 8 bases are shared with TRBD2. The J segment lost 4 bases and the V segment lost 6 bases, leaving 12 bases of the junction unmatched. This CDR3 is built from 16 residues. In germline, CDR1 is ENHRY, CDR2 SYGVKD.

The V and J genes are TRBV10-3 and TRBJ1-4; 7 bases line up with TRBD1. The V gene's germline CDR1 is ENHRY and CDR2 SYGVKD. The CDR3 covers 14 residues. J lost 8 bases, V lost 5 bases, and 8 bases had no gene match. The CDR3 protein is CAISQAGGEEKLFF. The CDR3 DNA sequence: TGTGCCATCAGTCAGGCAGGGGGGGAAGAAAAACTGTTTTTT.

This chain connects TRBV5-1 to TRBJ2-3; TRBD1 aligns across 7 bases. The CDR3 covers 14 residues. V was clipped by 5 bases and J by 5 bases; unmatched bases: 8. The germline gives CDR1 SGHRS, CDR2 YFSETQ. The CDR3 DNA follows: TGCGCCAGCAGTGGGGGACAGTTGGGAGATACGCAGTATTTT. Translation: CASSGGQLGDTQYF.

Concerning this clone itself: This same CDR3 is encoded by further DNA sequences in the sample. The J gene is TRBJ1-1, the V gene TRBV18; D call uncertain. V gave up 3 bases and J gave up 2 bases, with 7 bases separating them. Germline V gene data show CDR1 as KGHSH and CDR2 as LQKENI. The CDR3 covers 13 residues. CDR3 coding DNA: TGTGCCAGCTCACCCGACGGCAACACTGAAGCTTTCTTT. Protein sequence: CASSPDGNTEAFF.

The V and J genes are TRBV10-2 and TRBJ1-2; the D gene is possibly TRBD1 (6 bases). V was trimmed by 7 bases and J by 7 bases, leaving 10 bases between them. CDR1 is WSHSY and CDR2 is SAAADI in the germline V gene. The CDR3 extends over 11 amino acids. The CDR3 region has the DNA TGCGCCAGCACCGAGGGGGGTGGCTACACCTTC. Its protein product is CASTEGGGYTF.

This chain connects TRBV18 to TRBJ2-2; the D gene is possibly TRBD2 (5 bases). Per the germline V gene, CDR1 is KGHSH and CDR2 is LQKENI. The germline V and J ends were trimmed by 6 bases and 1 base, with 9 bases remaining between them. The CDR3 has 14 residues. DNA of the CDR3: TGTGCCAGCTCGGAAGGACTGAACACCGGGGAGCTGTTTTTT. This encodes CASSEGLNTGELFF.

This rearrangement joins TRBV7-3 to TRBJ2-3, with D perhaps TRBD1 (6 bases). Germline lookup yields CDR1 SGHTA and CDR2 FQGTGA. The CDR3 totals 14 residues. V gave up 6 bases and J gave up 1 base, with 11 bases separating them. CDR3 nucleotide sequence: TGTGCCAGCAGTCCTGGACAGCGCACAGATACGCAGTATTTT. This translates into CASSPGQRTDTQYF.

The V and J genes are TRBV2 and TRBJ1-2; D may be TRBD1 (5 bases). Looked up from germline, CDR1 is SNHLY and CDR2 is FYNNEI. The CDR3 length is 13 residues. The V end lost 6 bases, the J end lost 0 bases, and 8 bases lay between the germline ends. The CDR3 DNA reads as TGTGCCAGCAGGAGAGGGGCTAACTATGGCTACACCTTC. Translated, it gives CASRRGANYGYTF.

The chain recombines TRBV7-9 with TRBJ1-1; no reliable D call. V was shortened by 6 bases and J by 1 base, with 15 bases between the two germline ends. The CDR3 extends over 15 amino acids. The germline V gene encodes CDR1 SEHNR and CDR2 FQNEAQ (reference sequence). CDR3 coding DNA: TGTGCCAGCAGTACCGAGCGGTGGACGAACACTGAAGCTTTCTTT. It codes for CASSTERWTNTEAFF. Drawing the rest from reference TRBV7-9 and TRBJ1-1, the complete variable domain is DTGVSQNPRHKITKRGQNVTFRCDPISEHNRLYWYRQTLGQGPEFLTYFQNEAQLEKSRLLSDRFSAERPKGSFSTLEIQRTEQGDSAMYLCASSTERWTNTEAFFGQGTRLTVV.

The chain links TRBV12-3 or TRBV12-4 to TRBJ1-2; no clear D. The CDR3 loop spans 13 amino acids. V was cut by 5 bases and J by 2 bases, with 9 bases left in between. The CDR3 DNA follows: TGTGCCAGCAGTAGGAACAGCAACTATGGCTACACCTTC. Amino acids: CASSRNSNYGYTF.

The chain carries TRBV7-2 and TRBJ2-7, with 7 bases matching TRBD1. The CDR3 covers 18 residues. The germline V gene encodes CDR1 SGHTA and CDR2 FQGNSA. Trimming took 5 bases from V and 0 from J; bases not matched to a gene: 16. The CDR3 sequence is CASSPRDSRSGHSYEQYF. DNA for the CDR3: TGTGCCAGCAGCCCACGGGACAGTCGGTCGGGGCACTCCTACGAGCAGTACTTC. Variable domain in full (rest from reference TRBV7-2 and TRBJ2-7): GAGVSQSPSNKVTEKGKDVELRCDPISGHTALYWYRQSLGQGLEFLIYFQGNSAPDKSGLPSDRFSAERTGGSVSTLTIQRTQQEDSAVYLCASSPRDSRSGHSYEQYFGPGTRLTVT.

The chain is built from TRBV7-8 and TRBJ1-2; TRBD1 is a possible D gene (5 bases). The CDR3 consists of 12 residues. The V and J ends lost 5 bases and 4 bases respectively, with 8 bases between them. From germline, CDR1 is SGHVS and CDR2 FQNEAQ. The CDR3 DNA sequence: TGTGCCAGCAGCCCAGGGATCTATGGCTACACCTTC. This gives the protein CASSPGIYGYTF.

This clone was observed once. This specimen includes other DNA sequences encoding the same CDR3. This rearrangement joins TRBV5-1 to TRBJ2-7; TRBD1 is a possible D gene (6 bases). The CDR3 covers 13 residues. CDR1 and CDR2 from the germline V gene are SGHRS and YFSETQ. The V end was cut by 2 bases, the J end by 1 base, with 7 bases between. This CDR3 is CASSLQGSYEQYF. In DNA, the CDR3 is TGCGCCAGCAGCTTACAGGGTTCCTACGAGCAGTACTTC.

The V call is TRBV5-1, the J call TRBJ1-4; D not resolved. Trimming removed 4 bases from V and 2 bases from J, with 12 bases in between. In germline, CDR1 is SGHRS, CDR2 YFSETQ. CDR3 size: 15 residues. The CDR3 sequence is CASSTSGRTNEKLFF. The CDR3 DNA reads TGCGCCAGCAGCACGTCGGGTCGCACTAATGAAAAACTGTTTTTT. The whole variable domain, filled in from reference TRBV5-1 and TRBJ1-4, reads KAGVTQTPRYLIKTRGQQVTLSCSPISGHRSVSWYQQTPGQGLQFLFEYFSETQRNKGNFPGRFSGRQFSNSRSEMNVSTLELGDSALYLCASSTSGRTNEKLFFGSGTQLSVL.

This clone was recorded only once. This rearrangement joins TRBV14 to TRBJ2-3; 7 bases fit TRBD1. The V gene end was trimmed by 4 bases and the J gene end by 3 bases; junction bases not matched to a gene: 4. The CDR3 covers 14 residues. Germline V CDR1 and CDR2: SGHDN, FVKESK. The CDR3 region is CASSRGQFTDTQYF. DNA for the CDR3: TGTGCCAGCAGCCGGGGACAGTTTACAGATACGCAGTATTTT.

The genes are TRBV11-2 and TRBJ2-7, with TRBD1 identical over 7 bases. Per germline, CDR1 SGHAT and CDR2 FQNNGV. The CDR3 totals 14 residues. The ends lost 3 bases at V and 3 bases at J; junction bases unmatched: 5. The CDR3 loop reads CASSFGDSSYEQYV. Written as DNA, the CDR3 is TGTGCCAGCAGCTTTGGGGACAGCAGCTACGAGCAGTACGTC.

The V gene is TRBV11-2, the J gene TRBJ2-7, with unresolved D. With 0 bases removed from V and 6 bases from J, the gap between germline ends came to 6 bases. This CDR3 has 12 amino acids. Germline V gene sequence: CDR1 SGHAT, CDR2 FQNNGV. The CDR3 DNA sequence: TGTGCCAGCAGCTTAGAGCGAAGCGAGCAGTACGTC. This gives the protein CASSLERSEQYV.

The gene calls are TRBV7-9 and TRBJ2-6, with TRBD1 matching over 7 bases. The CDR3 consists of 17 residues. J lost 2 bases, V lost 6 bases, and 10 bases had no gene match. Germline assignment: CDR1 SEHNR and CDR2 FQNEAQ (reference sequence). Written as DNA, the CDR3 is TGTGCCAGCAGTCGGCGGGCAGGGGGAACTGGGGCCAACGTCCTGACTTTC. Translated, it gives CASSRRAGGTGANVLTF.

The chain has TRBV7-2 and TRBJ1-2; 8 bases line up with TRBD1. This CDR3 contains 17 residues. In germline, CDR1 is SGHTA, CDR2 FQGNSA. Trimming took 4 bases from V and 6 from J; bases not matched to a gene: 16. DNA of the CDR3: TGTGCCAGCAGCTATTCGGCAGGGGGCGGGTTGAGGGATGGCTACACCTTC. It yields the protein CASSYSAGGGLRDGYTF.

CDR3 residues: CAISAWLGGYTF. In nucleotides, the CDR3 is TGTGCCATCAGTGCATGGCTTGGCGGCTACACCTTC. The rearrangement uses TRBV10-3 and TRBJ1-2; the D is unclear. Trimming cost V 4 bases and J 8 bases, with 11 bases left between them. Germline CDR1 is ENHRY and CDR2 is SYGVKD. CDR3 length: 12 residues.

The V gene is TRBV9, the J gene TRBJ2-1, with D perhaps matching TRBD1 (5 bases). From germline, CDR1 is SGDLS and CDR2 YYNGEE. Trimming removed 4 bases at V and 0 bases at J, with 14 bases between. The CDR3 extends over 16 amino acids. CDR3 nucleotide sequence: TGTGCCAGCAGCCACGGACAAGGAAGCTCCTACAATGAGCAGTTCTTC. It translates to CASSHGQGSSYNEQFF. Full variable domain (remainder filled in from reference TRBV9 and TRBJ2-1): DSGVTQTPKHLITATGQRVTLRCSPRSGDLSVYWYQQSLDQGLQFLIQYYNGEERAKGNILERFSAQQFPDLHSELNLSSLELGDSALYFCASSHGQGSSYNEQFFGPGTRLTVL.

The gene calls are TRBV14 and TRBJ1-2; tentatively, D is TRBD1 (5 bases). CDR1 is SGHDN and CDR2 is FVKESK in the germline V gene. V was shortened by 0 bases and J by 8 bases, with 19 bases between the two germline ends. The CDR3 consists of 16 residues. CDR3 sequence: CASSQDEREGREGYTF. CDR3 DNA: TGTGCCAGCAGCCAAGATGAAAGAGAGGGGCGCGAAGGCTACACCTTC.

V gene TRBV7-2 combines with J gene TRBJ1-6; 10 nucleotides align to TRBD1. V was clipped by 5 bases and J by 6 bases; unmatched bases: 13. The CDR3 covers 18 residues. Germline V gives CDR1 SGHTA, CDR2 FQGNSA. CDR3 residues: CASSRGTGTGVVNSPLHF. In DNA, the CDR3 is TGTGCCAGCAGCCGGGGGACCGGGACAGGGGTAGTTAATTCACCCCTCCACTTT.

In this sample, this clone turned up once. This chain links TRBV10-3 with TRBJ1-4; D unclear. The V end lost 2 bases, the J end lost 6 bases, and 7 bases lay between the germline ends. The CDR3 contains 13 residues. Germline V lookup: CDR1 ENHRY, CDR2 SYGVKD. CDR3 bases: TGTGCCATCAGTGAGAGGGTGGATGAAAAACTGTTTTTT. This encodes CAISERVDEKLFF.

The V call is TRBV2, the J call TRBJ2-7; the match to TRBD1 covers 8 bases. Germline CDR1 and CDR2: SNHLY and FYNNEI. Trimming cost V 7 bases and J 6 bases; bases outside gene matches: 5. This CDR3 spans 12 amino acids. Written as DNA, the CDR3 is TGTGCCAGCACCCAGACAGGGGTCGAGCAGTACTTC. It yields the protein CASTQTGVEQYF.

The chain employs TRBV9 and TRBJ1-5; 9 positions match TRBD1. The CDR3 has 14 amino acids. V was clipped by 1 base and J by 10 bases; unmatched bases: 6. Germline assignment: CDR1 SGDLS and CDR2 YYNGEE. The CDR3 is CASSVMTGGRPQHF. CDR3 coding DNA: TGTGCCAGCAGCGTAATGACAGGGGGTCGTCCCCAGCATTTT.

The V call is TRBV4-2, the J call TRBJ2-1, with D possibly TRBD1 on 6 matching bases. Per germline, CDR1 LGHNA and CDR2 YNFKEQ. The CDR3 sequence is 17 residues long. Trimming removed 0 bases from V and 3 bases from J, with 15 bases in between. In DNA form, the CDR3 reads TGTGCCAGCAGCCAAGAGTGGTCAGTAGGGGGCTACAATGAGCAGTTCTTC. The encoded protein is CASSQEWSVGGYNEQFF.

For the CDR3, the DNA is TGTGCCAGCAGGGAGGGGTTTACTCGGAACACTGAAGCTTTCTTT. As protein: CASREGFTRNTEAFF. The V and J genes are TRBV28 and TRBJ1-1; the D gene is possibly TRBD1 (5 bases). The CDR3 extends over 15 amino acids. Trimming removed 6 bases at V and 1 base at J, with 15 bases between. CDR1 and CDR2 (germline): MDHEN, SYDVKM.

The rearrangement links TRBV11-2 to TRBJ1-1; D may be TRBD1 (6 bases). Germline values: CDR1 SGHAT, CDR2 FQNNGV. V lost 2 bases and J lost 4, with 14 bases in between. There are 15 residues in the CDR3. The CDR3 protein is CASSLIGGGGTEAFF. For the CDR3, the DNA is TGTGCCAGCAGCTTAATAGGAGGGGGTGGCACTGAAGCTTTCTTT.